This T cell receptor beta chain was recorded in a study of shared clonotypes between healthy human individuals. Study information: Three plates each covered CD4 naive and memory; CD8 naive two, CD8 memory one.

Notes on this clone: No antigen is known for it.

An even split of each subset's genomic DNA across several immunoSEQ plates was performed. The table came from immunoSEQ multiplex PCR; TCRdb's copy has only in-frame clones and leaves some out. The sample contains about 2.1 million clones, roughly 95% of which appear only once. Study conclusions and caveats: Generally, naive subsets came out with larger estimated richness than memory subsets.

This CDR3 contains 15 residues. Looked up from germline, CDR1 is SGHDN and CDR2 is FVKESK. Trimming cost V 1 base and J 5 bases, with 14 bases left between them. The naive CD8 fraction comprised CD45RO-negative cells positively selected for CCR7 and excluded terminally differentiated effector memory CD45RA+ cells. The sequence was obtained from a man between 18 and 35 years old in good health. Some clones in this sample may be carry-over from other donors' samples. The source material was naive CD8+ T cells from PBMCs. The chain couples TRBV14 to TRBJ2-5; D is possibly TRBD2 (5 bases). The DNA for the CDR3 is TGTGCCAGCAGCCAAGGTCCATCCACGGGGGAGACCCAGTACTTC. Translating gives CASSQGPSTGETQYF.